A single sample gave rise to the 18 T cell receptor beta chains below, sequenced in a study of PD-L1 blockade in urothelial cancer (dated by TCRdb to about 2017). The library was prepared using the immunoSEQ multiplex PCR assay. TCRdb holds this immuneACCESS table with in-frame rearrangements only. Some clones are missing; in checked studies, unresolved V genes explain under half, and the rest has no known cause. The sample profile shows around 25,000 clones; 87% of them were found once. The ten largest clones capture approximately 3% of the sample. Sequenced material: PBMCs, taken around atezolizumab (anti-PD-L1) treatment. All receptors come from a man aged 50 or older with urothelial cancer.

V is TRBV10-1 and J is TRBJ1-5, with D possibly being TRBD1 (5 bases). Per germline, CDR1 WNHNN and CDR2 SYGVQD (reference sequence). CDR3 length: 13 amino acids. Trimming removed 3 bases at V and 7 bases at J, with 10 bases between. The chain's CDR3 is CASSENGAQPQHF. CDR3 DNA: TGCGCCAGCAGTGAAAATGGGGCCCAGCCCCAGCATTTT.

The J gene is TRBJ1-4, the V gene TRBV5-1; D may be TRBD1 (6 bases). Germline CDR1 reads SGHRS; CDR2 reads YFSETQ. Deletions cut 0 bases from V and 7 bases from J, with 13 bases between. This CDR3 region has 15 residues. The CDR3 sequence is CASSLAGQRPEKLFF. As DNA, the CDR3 is TGCGCCAGCAGCTTGGCCGGACAGCGACCTGAAAAACTGTTTTTT.

This clone is medium-sized in the sample. The V gene is TRBV7-8, the J gene TRBJ2-7, with 7 bases aligning to TRBD2. Germline assignment: CDR1 SGHVS and CDR2 FQNEAQ. Trimming took 2 bases from V and 3 from J; bases not matched to a gene: 16. The CDR3 is made up of 18 amino acids. As DNA, the CDR3 is TGTGCCAGCAGCTTATCTCCTAGCGGCCCGACGGGGAACTACGAGCAGTACTTC. It yields the protein CASSLSPSGPTGNYEQYF.

The rearrangement uses TRBV7-9 and TRBJ2-6; 9 nucleotides match TRBD1. The CDR3 loop spans 19 amino acids. After removal of 4 bases from V and 3 bases from J, the junction contained 13 bases not matched to a gene. Germline values: CDR1 SEHNR, CDR2 FQNEAQ (reference sequence). The chain's CDR3 is CASSSSRDRVRYGANVLTF. For the CDR3, the DNA is TGTGCCAGCAGCTCATCCCGGGACAGGGTTCGTTATGGGGCCAACGTCCTGACTTTC.

This chain uses TRBV9 with TRBJ1-2; weak D call: TRBD1 (5 bases). CDR3 length: 16 amino acids. Trimming took off 3 bases at V and 0 bases at J, with 15 bases between the two ends. The germline CDR1 and CDR2 sequences are SGDLS and YYNGEE. DNA for the CDR3: TGTGCCAGCAGCGCCCCCCCAGGGTCGGCTAACTATGGCTACACCTTC. It translates to CASSAPPGSANYGYTF.

The rearrangement joins TRBV29-1 to TRBJ2-5; D is possibly TRBD1 (5 bases). The germline CDR1 and CDR2 sequences are SQVTM and ANQGSEA. V lost 6 bases and J lost 5, with 16 bases in between. The length of the CDR3 is 13 residues. CDR3 residues: CSVALPGPETQYF. The DNA for the CDR3 is TGCAGCGTGGCCCTACCAGGGCCCGAGACCCAGTACTTC.

CDR3 sequence (DNA): TGTGCCAGCAGCCCTCGGGGGGTCTACGAGCAGTACTTC. It translates to CASSPRGVYEQYF. The gene calls are TRBV5-4 and TRBJ2-7; 7 positions match TRBD2. The CDR3 has 13 residues. V shed 4 bases and J 3 bases; nucleotides not matched to a gene: 4. The germline V gene has CDR1 SGHNT and CDR2 YYREEE (reference sequence).

The rearrangement links TRBV5-1 to TRBJ1-4, with 10 bases matching TRBD1. The V segment lost 6 bases and the J segment 3 bases; nucleotides outside the gene matches: 11. The CDR3 runs 17 residues. Germline V gene lookup returns CDR1 SGHRS and CDR2 YFSETQ. CDR3: CASTPGTGVVANEKLFF. Here the CDR3 DNA reads TGCGCCAGCACCCCCGGGACAGGGGTAGTAGCTAATGAAAAACTGTTTTTT.

This clone showed up just once. The chain uses TRBV5-1 and TRBJ2-3; tentative D call: TRBD2 (6 bases). Trimming stripped 4 bases from V and 3 bases from J, with 21 bases between. The CDR3 is 17 amino acids. CDR1 SGHRS and CDR2 YFSETQ come from the germline V gene. CDR3 residues: CASSHRRSGDGTDTQYF. The CDR3 nucleotides are TGCGCCAGCAGCCACCGTAGATCGGGGGATGGTACAGATACGCAGTATTTT.

The rearrangement links TRBV7-8 to TRBJ2-2; D may be TRBD2 (6 bases). The germline V gene has CDR1 SGHVS and CDR2 FQNEAQ. This CDR3 contains 16 residues. V was cut by 2 bases and J by 7 bases, with 17 bases left in between. CDR3 protein: CASSLRPGGLDGELFF. The CDR3, as DNA: TGTGCCAGCAGCTTACGGCCCGGGGGACTGGACGGGGAGCTGTTTTTT.

The V and J genes are TRBV7-2 and TRBJ1-4, with no clear D. In germline, CDR1 is SGHTA, CDR2 FQGNSA. The ends were cut back, 5 bases at V and 3 bases at J, with 16 bases in the middle. The CDR3 covers 16 residues. CDR3 in amino acids: CASSSAAWSPNEKLFF. For the CDR3, the DNA is TGTGCCAGCAGCAGCGCGGCGTGGAGTCCTAATGAAAAACTGTTTTTT. The complete variable domain, with remaining parts taken from reference TRBV7-2 and TRBJ1-4, reads GAGVSQSPSNKVTEKGKDVELRCDPISGHTALYWYRQSLGQGLEFLIYFQGNSAPDKSGLPSDRFSAERTGGSVSTLTIQRTQQEDSAVYLCASSSAAWSPNEKLFFGSGTQLSVL.

The chain recombines TRBV5-4 with TRBJ2-7, with TRBD1 matching over 9 bases. This CDR3 contains 15 residues. With 4 bases clipped from V and 5 bases from J, the junction kept 10 bases outside the gene matches. Germline V gene sequence: CDR1 SGHNT, CDR2 YYREEE (reference sequence). The CDR3: CASSRTGTGIHEQYF. In nucleotides, the CDR3 is TGTGCCAGCAGCAGAACCGGGACAGGGATCCACGAGCAGTACTTC.

V is TRBV9 and J is TRBJ2-3; 10 nucleotides agree with TRBD2. The CDR3 totals 16 residues. The J segment lost 2 bases and the V segment lost 0 bases, leaving 3 bases of the junction unmatched. Per germline, CDR1 SGDLS and CDR2 YYNGEE. CDR3 nucleotide sequence: TGTGCCAGCAGCGTAGCAGCGGGGGGGCCCACAGATACGCAGTATTTT. Amino acids: CASSVAAGGPTDTQYF.

The V and J genes are TRBV7-9 and TRBJ2-5; D perhaps matches TRBD2 (5 bases). The CDR3 is 13 residues long. Germline values: CDR1 SEHNR, CDR2 FQNEAQ (reference sequence). Trimming left V 3 bases short and J 5 bases short, with 10 bases between. CDR3 DNA: TGTGCCAGCAGCTTGAGCGGTTCGGAGACCCAGTACTTC. It codes for CASSLSGSETQYF.

The CDR3 coding sequence is TGTGCCAGCTCACCAATAATGACAGGGTTCACCTACGAGCAGTACTTC. Its translation: CASSPIMTGFTYEQYF. This chain connects TRBV18 to TRBJ2-7; TRBD1 agrees at 7 bases. V shed 2 bases and J 2 bases; nucleotides not matched to a gene: 9. The germline gives CDR1 KGHSH, CDR2 LQKENI. The CDR3 consists of 16 residues.

The genes are TRBV20-1 and TRBJ2-7, with 8 bases identical to TRBD1. The CDR3 sequence is 11 residues long. J lost 9 bases, V lost 3 bases, and 4 bases had no gene match. From germline, CDR1 is DFQATT and CDR2 SNEGSKA (reference sequence). The DNA of the CDR3 is TGCAGTGCTAGCAGGGGGCGCGGGCAGTACTTC. This gives the protein CSASRGRGQYF.

The chain joins TRBV28 to TRBJ2-7; TRBD1 matches 11 bases. This CDR3 is 14 amino acids long. The V gene's germline CDR1 is MDHEN and CDR2 SYDVKM. The V gene end was trimmed by 6 bases and the J gene end by 2 bases; junction bases not matched to a gene: 3. The CDR3 coding sequence is TGTGCCAGCAGCGGGACAGGGGGACCCTACGAGCAGTACTTC. Encoded protein: CASSGTGGPYEQYF.

The V and J genes are TRBV7-2 and TRBJ1-5, with D maybe TRBD1 (6 bases). Between the trimmed V and J ends, which lost 6 bases and 1 base, there was a span of 13 bases. The CDR3 consists of 15 residues. Germline-derived CDR1 and CDR2 are SGHTA and FQGNSA. The CDR3 loop reads CASSKSGESNQPQHF. The CDR3 DNA reads as TGTGCCAGCAGTAAATCAGGGGAAAGCAATCAGCCCCAGCATTTT.